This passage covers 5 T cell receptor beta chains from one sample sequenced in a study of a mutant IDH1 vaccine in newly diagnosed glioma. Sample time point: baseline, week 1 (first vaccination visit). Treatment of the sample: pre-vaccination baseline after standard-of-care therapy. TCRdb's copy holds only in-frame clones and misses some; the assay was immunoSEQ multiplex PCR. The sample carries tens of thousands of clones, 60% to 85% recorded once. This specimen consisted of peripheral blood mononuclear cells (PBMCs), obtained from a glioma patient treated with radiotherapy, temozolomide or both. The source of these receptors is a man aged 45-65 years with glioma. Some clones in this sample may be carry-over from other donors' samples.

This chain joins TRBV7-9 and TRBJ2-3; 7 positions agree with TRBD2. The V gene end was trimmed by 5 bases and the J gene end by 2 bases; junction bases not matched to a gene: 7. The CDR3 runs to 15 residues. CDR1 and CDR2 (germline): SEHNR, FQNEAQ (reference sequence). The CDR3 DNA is TGTGCCAGCAGCCCCTGGGGGGGAATCACAGATACGCAGTATTTT. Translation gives CASSPWGGITDTQYF.

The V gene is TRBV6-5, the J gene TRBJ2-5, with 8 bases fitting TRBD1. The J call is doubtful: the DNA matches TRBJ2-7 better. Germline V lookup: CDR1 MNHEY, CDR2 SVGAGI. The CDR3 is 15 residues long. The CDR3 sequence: CASSYSTGASYEQYF. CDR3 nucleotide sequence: TGTGCCAGCAGTTACTCGACAGGGGCCTCCTACGAGCAGTACTTC.

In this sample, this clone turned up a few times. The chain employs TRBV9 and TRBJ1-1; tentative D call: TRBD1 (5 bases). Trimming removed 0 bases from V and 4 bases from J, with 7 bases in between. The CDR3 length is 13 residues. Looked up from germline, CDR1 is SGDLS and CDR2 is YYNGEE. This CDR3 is CASSVGTSTEAFF. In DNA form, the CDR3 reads TGTGCCAGCAGCGTAGGGACAAGCACTGAAGCTTTCTTT.

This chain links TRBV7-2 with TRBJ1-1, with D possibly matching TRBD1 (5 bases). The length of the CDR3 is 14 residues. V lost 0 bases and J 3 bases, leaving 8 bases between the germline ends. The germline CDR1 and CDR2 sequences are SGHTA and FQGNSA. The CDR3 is CASSLARDDTEAFF. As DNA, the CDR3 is TGTGCCAGCAGCTTAGCCAGGGATGACACTGAAGCTTTCTTT.

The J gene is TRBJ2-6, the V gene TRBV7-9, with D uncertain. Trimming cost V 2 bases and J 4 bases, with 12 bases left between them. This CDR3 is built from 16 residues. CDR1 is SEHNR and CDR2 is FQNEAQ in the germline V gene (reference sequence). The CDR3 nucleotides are TGTGCCAGCAGCTTACTTCAAGGGTCCGGGGCCAACGTCCTGACTTTC. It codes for CASSLLQGSGANVLTF.